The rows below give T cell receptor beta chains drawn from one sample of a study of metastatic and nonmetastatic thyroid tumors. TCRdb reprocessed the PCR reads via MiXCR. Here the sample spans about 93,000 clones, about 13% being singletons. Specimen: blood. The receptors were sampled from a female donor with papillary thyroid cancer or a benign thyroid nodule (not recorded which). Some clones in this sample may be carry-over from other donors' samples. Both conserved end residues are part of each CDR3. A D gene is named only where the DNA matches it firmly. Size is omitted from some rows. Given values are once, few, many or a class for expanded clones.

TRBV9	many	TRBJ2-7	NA	CASSTFDRGGEQYF	TGTGCCAGCAGCACGTTTGACCGAGGGGGCGAGCAGTACTTC
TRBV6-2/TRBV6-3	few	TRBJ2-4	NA	CASSEPVVGDEWSIQYF	TGTGCCAGCAGTGAACCGGTCGTTGGGGACGAGTGGAGCATTCAGTACTTC
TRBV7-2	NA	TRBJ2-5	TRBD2	CASSTVSGVRGETQYF	TGTGCCAGCAGCACAGTGAGCGGGGTCAGAGGAGAAACCCAGTACTTC
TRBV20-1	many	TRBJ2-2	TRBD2	CSAAATSPNTGELFF	TGCAGTGCCGCCGCGACTAGCCCGAACACCGGGGAGCTGTTTTTT
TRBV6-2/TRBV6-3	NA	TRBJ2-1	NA	CASSYLLACSYNEQFF	TGTGCCAGCAGTTATCTCCTCGCTTGTAGCTACAATGAGCAGTTCTTC
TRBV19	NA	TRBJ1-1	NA	CASSIGHVSTEAFF	TGTGCCAGTAGTATAGGGCATGTAAGCACTGAAGCTTTCTTT
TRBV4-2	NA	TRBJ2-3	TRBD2	CASSQRRGEADTQYF	TGTGCCAGCAGCCAAAGGCGGGGGGAGGCAGATACGCAGTATTTT
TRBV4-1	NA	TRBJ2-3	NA	CASRRETATGNTDTQYF	TGCGCCAGCAGACGAGAAACGGCAACCGGGAACACAGATACGCAGTATTTT
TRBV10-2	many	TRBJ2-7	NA	CASLGVSYEQYF	TGCGCCAGCTTGGGAGTTTCCTACGAGCAGTACTTC
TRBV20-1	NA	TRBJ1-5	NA	CSASYRVQFQPQHF	TGCAGTGCTAGTTACAGGGTTCAGTTTCAGCCCCAGCATTTT
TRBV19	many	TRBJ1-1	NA	CASRSRDWNTEAFF	TGTGCCAGTAGGTCTCGGGACTGGAACACTGAAGCTTTCTTT
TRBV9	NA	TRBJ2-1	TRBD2	CASSEGLAGANEQFF	TGTGCCAGCAGCGAAGGACTAGCGGGAGCGAATGAGCAGTTCTTC
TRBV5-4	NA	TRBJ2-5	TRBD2	CASSEGKSGRAETQYF	TGTGCCAGCAGCGAAGGAAAAAGCGGGAGGGCGGAGACCCAGTACTTC
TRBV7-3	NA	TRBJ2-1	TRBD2	CASSLTLAVGRSFYNEQFF	TGTGCCAGCAGCTTAACACTAGCGGTAGGGCGGAGCTTCTACAATGAGCAGTTCTTC
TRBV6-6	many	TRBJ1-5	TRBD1	CASSYSTGGNQPQHF	TGTGCCAGCAGTTACTCCACAGGGGGCAATCAGCCCCAGCATTTT
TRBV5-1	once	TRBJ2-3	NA	CASSFGGVGDTQYF	TGCGCCAGCAGCTTCGGAGGGGTTGGCGATACGCAGTATTTT
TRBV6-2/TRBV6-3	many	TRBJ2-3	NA	CASREVRRGPTDTQYF	TGTGCCAGCAGAGAAGTCCGGCGGGGTCCCACAGATACGCAGTATTTT
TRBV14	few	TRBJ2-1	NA	CASSPGRAAVVNEQFF	TGTGCCAGCAGCCCCGGACGGGCGGCAGTGGTAAATGAGCAGTTCTTC
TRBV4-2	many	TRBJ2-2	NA	CASSQGGASAPTGELFF	TGTGCCAGCAGCCAGGGTGGGGCTAGCGCACCCACCGGGGAGCTGTTTTTT
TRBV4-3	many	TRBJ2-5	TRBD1	CASSQDPAGGAVETQYF	TGCGCCAGCAGCCAAGATCCCGCAGGGGGCGCGGTAGAGACCCAGTACTTC
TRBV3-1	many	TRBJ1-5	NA	CASSQGNSNQPQHF	TGTGCCAGCAGCCAAGGGAATAGCAATCAGCCCCAGCATTTT
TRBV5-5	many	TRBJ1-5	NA	CASSPGGGSNQPQHF	TGTGCCAGCAGCCCCGGAGGAGGGAGCAATCAGCCCCAGCATTTT
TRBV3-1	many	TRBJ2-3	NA	CASSQDEGLGTDTQYF	TGTGCCAGCAGCCAAGATGAGGGACTCGGCACAGATACGCAGTATTTT
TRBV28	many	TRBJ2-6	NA	CASSPISDSGANVLTF	TGTGCCAGCAGTCCTATTTCCGACTCTGGGGCCAACGTCCTGACTTTC
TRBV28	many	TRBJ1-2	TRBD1	CASLDRENYGYTF	TGTGCCAGCCTAGACAGGGAGAACTATGGCTACACCTTC
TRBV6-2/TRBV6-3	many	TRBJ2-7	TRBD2	CASTHTPGLAGGGYEQYF	TGTGCCAGCACCCATACTCCGGGACTAGCGGGAGGAGGCTACGAGCAGTACTTC
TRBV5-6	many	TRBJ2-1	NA	CASSFGSGLTYNEQFF	TGTGCCAGCAGCTTTGGGTCGGGACTCACCTACAATGAGCAGTTCTTC
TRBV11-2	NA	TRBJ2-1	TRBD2	CASSSFGGRVVNEQFF	TGTGCCAGCAGCTCGTTCGGTGGGAGGGTGGTGAATGAGCAGTTCTTC
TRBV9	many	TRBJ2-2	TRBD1	CASSVAQGTYGELFF	TGTGCCAGCAGCGTCGCACAGGGGACCTACGGGGAGCTGTTTTTT
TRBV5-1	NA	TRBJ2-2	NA	CASSLGSGGELFF	TGCGCCAGCAGCTTGGGGAGCGGCGGGGAGCTGTTTTTT
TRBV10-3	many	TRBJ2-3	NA	CAISERGNTDTQYF	TGTGCCATCAGTGAACGGGGGAACACAGATACGCAGTATTTT
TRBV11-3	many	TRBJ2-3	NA	CASSFSQADTQYF	TGTGCCAGCAGCTTCAGTCAGGCAGATACGCAGTATTTT
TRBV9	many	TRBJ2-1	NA	CASSSGTLQNNEQFF	TGTGCCAGCAGCTCCGGGACACTTCAAAACAATGAGCAGTTCTTC
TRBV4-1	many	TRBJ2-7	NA	CASSQEDRTVFVEQYF	TGCGCCAGCAGCCAGGAGGATAGGACCGTCTTCGTGGAGCAGTACTTC
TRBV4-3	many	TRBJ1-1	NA	CASSQEFRGTEAFF	TGCGCCAGCAGCCAAGAGTTTAGAGGCACTGAAGCTTTCTTT
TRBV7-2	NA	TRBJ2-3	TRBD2	CASSLSGRLTDTQYF	TGTGCCAGCAGCCTTAGCGGGAGACTCACAGATACGCAGTATTTT
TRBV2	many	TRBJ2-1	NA	CASSEDGSSYNEQFF	TGTGCCAGCAGTGAAGACGGCAGCTCCTACAATGAGCAGTTCTTC
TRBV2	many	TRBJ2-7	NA	CASVQGAPSYEQYF	TGTGCCAGCGTGCAGGGCGCGCCCTCCTACGAGCAGTACTTC
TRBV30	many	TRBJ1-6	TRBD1	CAWSPGQGNSPLHF	TGTGCCTGGAGCCCGGGACAGGGGAATTCACCCCTCCACTTT